The 5 T cell receptor beta chains below were found in one sample sequenced in a study of glioma-infiltrating T cells (dated by TCRdb to 2015 to 2016). The run used an Illumina MiSeq. TCR alpha and beta CDR3 regions were amplified with the iRepertoire nested amplicon-rescue multiplex PCR (arm-PCR) platform from RNA. TCRdb took the public reads, trimmed them with fastp at Q25, ran MiXCR for clone calling and kept in-frame beta chains. Each CDR3 protein appears once, grouped with its most common genes and DNA. The table for this sample lists over 120,000 distinct CDR3 sequences; about 39% of them were counted only once. The ten largest clones add up to over 15% of the sample. The source material was glioma tissue, nonneoplastic brain tissue, or PBMCs (not recorded which). These TCRs come from a human donor with low-grade glioma or glioblastoma, undergoing nonglioma brain surgery, or in good health (not recorded which).

The chain uses TRBV6-5 and TRBJ1-2; 7 bases fit TRBD1. Losses at the gene ends were 0 bases for V and 2 bases for J; bases not matched to a gene: 3. The CDR3 covers 15 residues. The V gene's germline CDR1 is MNHEY and CDR2 SVGAGI. The CDR3 DNA reads TGTGCCAGCAGTTACTCGGCAGGGGGAAACTATGGCTACACCTTC. Its protein is CASSYSAGGNYGYTF.

The chain has TRBV27 and TRBJ2-7; 9 bases align to TRBD1. The germline V gene encodes CDR1 MNHEY and CDR2 SMNVEV (reference sequence). V was clipped by 5 bases and J by 1 base; unmatched bases: 6. The CDR3 has 15 amino acids. The CDR3 loop reads CASSTTGQGSYEQYF. The CDR3 coding sequence is TGTGCCAGCAGTACCACAGGACAGGGGTCCTACGAGCAGTACTTC.

Remarks on this clonotype: With a much larger clone just one base away, this may be a read error. The rearrangement joins TRBV27 to TRBJ2-1, with D possibly TRBD2 on 5 matching bases. CDR1 is MNHEY, CDR2 SMNVEV, per germline (reference sequence). The CDR3 totals 14 residues. CDR3 amino acids: CASRGLEGYNEKFF. In DNA, the CDR3 is TGTGCCAGCCGGGGTTTAGAAGGGTACAATGAGAAGTTCTTC.

The rearrangement links TRBV6-2 or TRBV6-3 to TRBJ1-5, with 8 bases matching TRBD1. CDR3 size: 15 residues. V dropped 2 bases and J dropped 3; count of bases not matched to a gene: 3. The V gene's germline CDR1 is MNHEY and CDR2 SVGEGT. The CDR3 here is CASSYRDRLNQPQHF. Here the CDR3 DNA reads TGTGCCAGCAGTTACCGGGACAGGCTCAATCAGCCCCAGCATTTT.

The sample holds a few counts of this clonotype. The J gene is TRBJ2-7, the V gene TRBV28; TRBD1 might be the D (6 bases). The CDR3 spans 14 residues. V lost 3 bases and J lost 5, with 14 bases in between. Germline V CDR1 and CDR2: MDHEN, SYDVKM. CDR3 nucleotide sequence: TGTGCCAGCAGTTTGTTTCAGGGGCTGAACGAGCAGTACTTC. Protein: CASSLFQGLNEQYF. The full variable domain, rest sourced from reference TRBV28 and TRBJ2-7, is DVKVTQSSRYLVKRTGEKVFLECVQDMDHENMFWYRQDPGLGLRLIYFSYDVKMKEKGDIPEGYSVSREKKERFSLILESASTNQTSMYLCASSLFQGLNEQYFGPGTRLTVT.